A single sample gave rise to the 26 T cell receptor beta chains below, sequenced in a study of cytomegalovirus exposure and HLA in healthy donors. PCR employed 60 Vbeta and 13 Jbeta primers. Sequenced by immunoSEQ multiplex PCR; TCRdb stores in-frame clones only, minus some. The sample yields over 150,000 clones, over 65% seen once. The specimen was PBMCs. The receptors originated from a woman aged 40 to 50 in good health and CMV-seronegative.

The J gene is TRBJ2-5, the V gene TRBV29-1, with TRBD1 matching 9 bases. Germline-derived CDR1 and CDR2 are SQVTM and ANQGSEA. The CDR3 sequence is 15 residues long. The V and J ends lost 1 base and 0 bases, in that order; junction bases with no gene match: 3. The CDR3 region is CSVEGQGGYQETQYF. In DNA, the CDR3 is TGCAGCGTTGAAGGACAGGGGGGGTACCAAGAGACCCAGTACTTC.

Points on this clone: Within the sample, other DNA sequences also encode this same CDR3. CDR3 in amino acids: CASSFSGGALYNEQFF. The DNA for the CDR3 is TGTGCCAGCAGCTTTAGCGGGGGGGCGCTCTACAATGAGCAGTTCTTC. V and J are TRBV7-9 and TRBJ2-1; 11 bases are a match to TRBD2. Per germline, CDR1 SEHNR and CDR2 FQNEAQ (reference sequence). Germline trimming cut 3 bases from V and 3 bases from J; bases unmatched to any gene: 4. This CDR3 spans 16 amino acids. Using reference TRBV7-9 and TRBJ2-1 for the parts outside the CDR3, the full variable domain is DTGVSQNPRHKITKRGQNVTFRCDPISEHNRLYWYRQTLGQGPEFLTYFQNEAQLEKSRLLSDRFSAERPKGSFSTLEIQRTEQGDSAMYLCASSFSGGALYNEQFFGPGTRLTVL.

The J gene is TRBJ2-7, the V gene TRBV6-1, with TRBD1 as a possible D gene (6 bases). The CDR3 spans 12 residues. The V end was cut by 9 bases, the J end by 5 bases, with 14 bases between. Germline CDR1 reads MNHNS; CDR2 reads SASEGT. Here the CDR3 reads CASRQGPHEQYF. The CDR3 region has the DNA TGTGCCAGTCGTCAGGGGCCCCACGAGCAGTACTTC.

The chain couples TRBV5-1 to TRBJ1-2; D is uncertain. In germline, CDR1 is SGHRS, CDR2 YFSETQ. This CDR3 region has 12 residues. V was cut by 1 base and J by 3 bases, with 4 bases left in between. CDR3: CASSLTDYGYTF. The CDR3 DNA follows: TGCGCCAGCAGCTTGACAGACTATGGCTACACCTTC. Full variable domain (missing parts from reference TRBV5-1 and TRBJ1-2): KAGVTQTPRYLIKTRGQQVTLSCSPISGHRSVSWYQQTPGQGLQFLFEYFSETQRNKGNFPGRFSGRQFSNSRSEMNVSTLELGDSALYLCASSLTDYGYTFGSGTRLTVV.

The table lists this clone with a few counts. The rearrangement uses TRBV4-2 and TRBJ1-5; 8 bases match TRBD1. CDR1 and CDR2 (germline): LGHNA, YNFKEQ. The CDR3 length is 16 residues. J was trimmed by 7 bases and V by 4 bases; bases with no gene match: 12. CDR3 in DNA: TGTGCCAGCAGCCCCCAAGGACAGGGCGACGTGCAGCCCCAGCATTTT. Encoded protein: CASSPQGQGDVQPQHF.

The chain has TRBV28 and TRBJ1-5; weak D call: TRBD1 (5 bases). The CDR3 has 17 residues. Germline assignment: CDR1 MDHEN and CDR2 SYDVKM. V was trimmed by 4 bases and J by 3 bases, leaving 19 bases between them. The DNA of the CDR3 is TGTGCCAGCAGTTCGGCCGCCCCAGGGTCGGACAATCAGCCCCAGCATTTT. This sequence encodes CASSSAAPGSDNQPQHF.

The rearrangement links TRBV4-1 to TRBJ2-7, with D possibly TRBD2 on 5 matching bases. Trimming cost V 5 bases and J 1 base, with 12 bases left between them. In germline, CDR1 is MGHRA, CDR2 YSYEKL. The CDR3 has 14 residues. The CDR3 spells CASSYRDQSYEQYF. The CDR3 nucleotides are TGCGCCAGCAGCTACCGGGATCAGTCCTACGAGCAGTACTTC.

This chain uses TRBV27 with TRBJ2-7; 7 bases line up with TRBD1. After removal of 7 bases from V and 0 bases from J, the junction contained 3 bases not matched to a gene. This CDR3 spans 13 amino acids. Germline V gene data show CDR1 as MNHEY and CDR2 as SMNVEV (reference sequence). CDR3 residues: CASKQGTSYEQYF. The CDR3 coding sequence is TGTGCCAGCAAACAGGGGACCTCCTACGAGCAGTACTTC.

This chain connects TRBV6-6 to TRBJ2-2, with D maybe TRBD2 (5 bases). The CDR3 runs to 15 residues. Germline values: CDR1 MNHNY, CDR2 SVGAGI (reference sequence). V lost 10 bases, J lost 5 bases, and 20 bases lay in between. The CDR3 protein is CATTIRGVGTGELFF. The CDR3 bases are TGTGCCACCACGATCCGGGGAGTGGGAACCGGGGAGCTGTTTTTT.

The V gene is TRBV5-1, the J gene TRBJ2-7, with 9 bases lining up with TRBD1. The CDR3 totals 12 residues. The V and J ends lost 4 bases and 6 bases, in that order; junction bases with no gene match: 2. CDR1 is SGHRS and CDR2 is YFSETQ in the germline V gene. The CDR3 DNA reads as TGCGCCAGCAGCCGGACAGGGGCCGAGCAGTACTTC. Translated: CASSRTGAEQYF.

The chain is built from TRBV5-1 and TRBJ2-1, with 7 bases that match TRBD2. The CDR3 extends over 17 amino acids. V was clipped by 4 bases and J by 8 bases; unmatched bases: 18. Germline values: CDR1 SGHRS, CDR2 YFSETQ. The CDR3 region has the DNA TGCGCCAGCAGCCCTGGTTACGGCGGGAGTCAGCGCGATGAGCAGTTCTTC. This gives the protein CASSPGYGGSQRDEQFF.

The chain has TRBV9 and TRBJ1-5, with a possible D match to TRBD1 (6 bases). Deletions cut 1 base from V and 3 bases from J, with 11 bases between. Germline V gene sequence: CDR1 SGDLS, CDR2 YYNGEE. This CDR3 is built from 15 residues. The CDR3 protein is CASSVRGGPNQPQHF. The CDR3 region has the DNA TGTGCCAGCAGCGTAAGGGGGGGGCCCAATCAGCCCCAGCATTTT.

The V and J genes are TRBV30 and TRBJ1-5; TRBD1 might be the D (6 bases). Per germline, CDR1 GTSNPN and CDR2 SVGIG (reference sequence). V was trimmed by 2 bases and J by 10 bases, leaving 12 bases between them. The CDR3 loop spans 12 amino acids. This CDR3 reads CAWSKIGGPQHF. The CDR3 DNA sequence: TGTGCCTGGAGTAAAATAGGGGGTCCCCAGCATTTT.

The chain uses TRBV11-2 and TRBJ1-1; D possibly corresponds to TRBD1 (6 bases). Germline V lookup: CDR1 SGHAT, CDR2 FQNNGV. The V gene lost 4 bases and the J gene lost 4 bases, with 13 bases spanning the gap. The CDR3 has 14 amino acids. CDR3 sequence: CASSSTGSVTEAFF. The CDR3 DNA follows: TGTGCCAGCAGCTCTACAGGGTCGGTCACTGAAGCTTTCTTT.

J is TRBJ2-3 and V is TRBV10-2; D might be TRBD1 (5 bases). The CDR3 sequence is 13 residues long. V lost 5 bases to trimming and J lost 0 bases, with 6 bases between them. Germline assignment: CDR1 WSHSY and CDR2 SAAADI. The CDR3 DNA follows: TGCGCCAGCAGTCCAGGGAGCACAGATACGCAGTATTTT. Translation: CASSPGSTDTQYF.

The chain combines TRBV29-1 with TRBJ1-1; the D is unclear. CDR3 size: 13 residues. V dropped 7 bases and J dropped 3 bases, with 15 bases sitting between them. Germline V gene data show CDR1 as SQVTM and CDR2 as ANQGSEA. The CDR3 region has the DNA TGCAGCGGCCGGAGTCCCGGGGACACTGAAGCTTTCTTT. It yields the protein CSGRSPGDTEAFF.

The V gene is TRBV18, the J gene TRBJ1-1; no firm D call. The V gene's germline CDR1 is KGHSH and CDR2 LQKENI. V lost 2 bases and J lost 7, with 14 bases in between. The CDR3 has 14 residues. The CDR3 loop reads CASSPSSAEGEAFF. DNA for the CDR3: TGTGCCAGCTCACCAAGTTCGGCGGAAGGTGAAGCTTTCTTT.

The V call is TRBV11-3, the J call TRBJ2-4; 12 bases match TRBD2. J was trimmed by 0 bases and V by 5 bases; bases with no gene match: 11. Germline-derived CDR1 and CDR2 are SGHNT and YENEEA. This CDR3 contains 19 residues. This chain's CDR3 is CASSPKKTSGRLAKNIQYF. In DNA form, the CDR3 reads TGTGCCAGCAGCCCAAAGAAAACTAGCGGGAGGCTAGCCAAAAACATTCAGTACTTC.

The chain employs TRBV30 and TRBJ2-3, with a possible D match to TRBD2 (6 bases). The germline V gene has CDR1 GTSNPN and CDR2 SVGIG (reference sequence). V was pared by 4 bases and J by 3 bases, with 8 bases between. This CDR3 is built from 12 residues. CDR3 DNA: TGTGCCTGGAACCGGGAGACAGATACGCAGTATTTT. The encoded protein is CAWNRETDTQYF.

The J gene is TRBJ2-7, the V gene TRBV7-8, with a possible D match to TRBD1 (6 bases). This CDR3 has 12 amino acids. The germline V gene encodes CDR1 SGHVS and CDR2 FQNEAQ. Trimming took off 5 bases at V and 4 bases at J, with 9 bases between the two ends. The CDR3 spells CASSPGQYEQYF. The CDR3 DNA is TGTGCCAGCAGCCCTGGACAGTACGAGCAGTACTTC.

This clone was found a few times. The chain joins TRBV10-3 to TRBJ1-5; D remains unclear. The V gene's germline CDR1 is ENHRY and CDR2 SYGVKD. There are 16 residues in the CDR3. Trimming removed 11 bases from V and 4 bases from J, with 24 bases in between. The CDR3 loop reads CAVRFFGSKTNQPQHF. CDR3 coding DNA: TGTGCCGTCCGTTTCTTTGGATCTAAGACTAATCAGCCCCAGCATTTT.

The chain has TRBV4-1 and TRBJ2-7, with 8 bases fitting TRBD2. Trimming removed 3 bases from V and 1 base from J; junction bases left unmatched: 8. Germline V gives CDR1 MGHRA, CDR2 YSYEKL. The CDR3 contains 16 residues. The CDR3 spells CASSQRTSGPSYEQYF. CDR3 bases: TGCGCCAGCAGCCAGCGCACTAGCGGACCGTCCTACGAGCAGTACTTC.

This chain links TRBV6-5 with TRBJ1-5, with 7 bases fitting TRBD1. Germline lookup yields CDR1 MNHEY and CDR2 SVGAGI. This CDR3 spans 13 amino acids. Trimming took 7 bases from V and 5 from J; bases not matched to a gene: 5. The CDR3 spells CASTPQGHQPQHF. In DNA form, the CDR3 reads TGTGCCAGCACCCCACAGGGGCATCAGCCCCAGCATTTT.

This clone was found once. This chain links TRBV7-9 with TRBJ2-5, with unresolved D. The length of the CDR3 is 14 residues. Germline loops: CDR1 SEHNR, CDR2 FQNEAQ (reference sequence). V shed 1 base and J shed 2 bases, with 8 bases lying between them. The DNA of the CDR3 is TGTGCCAGCAGCTTAGATGGCAGACAAGAGACCCAGTACTTC. Amino acids: CASSLDGRQETQYF.

This clone was seen a single time. The CDR3 DNA is TGTGCCAGCAGCTTTAGCGGGGGGCTGAGAGAGACCCAGTACTTC. Protein: CASSFSGGLRETQYF. This chain joins TRBV5-5 and TRBJ2-5; TRBD2 matches at 10 bases. After removal of 2 bases from V and 4 bases from J, the junction contained 5 bases not matched to a gene. CDR1 is SGHKS and CDR2 is YYEKEE in the germline V gene (reference sequence). The CDR3 spans 15 residues.

Here the CDR3 reads CASWPQRGSNQPQHF. Here the CDR3 DNA reads TGTGCCAGCTGGCCGCAACGGGGTAGCAATCAGCCCCAGCATTTT. The chain combines TRBV28 with TRBJ1-5; D gene unclear. Germline V gene lookup returns CDR1 MDHEN and CDR2 SYDVKM. V shed 8 bases and J shed 0 bases, with 14 bases lying between them. The CDR3 sequence is 15 residues long.